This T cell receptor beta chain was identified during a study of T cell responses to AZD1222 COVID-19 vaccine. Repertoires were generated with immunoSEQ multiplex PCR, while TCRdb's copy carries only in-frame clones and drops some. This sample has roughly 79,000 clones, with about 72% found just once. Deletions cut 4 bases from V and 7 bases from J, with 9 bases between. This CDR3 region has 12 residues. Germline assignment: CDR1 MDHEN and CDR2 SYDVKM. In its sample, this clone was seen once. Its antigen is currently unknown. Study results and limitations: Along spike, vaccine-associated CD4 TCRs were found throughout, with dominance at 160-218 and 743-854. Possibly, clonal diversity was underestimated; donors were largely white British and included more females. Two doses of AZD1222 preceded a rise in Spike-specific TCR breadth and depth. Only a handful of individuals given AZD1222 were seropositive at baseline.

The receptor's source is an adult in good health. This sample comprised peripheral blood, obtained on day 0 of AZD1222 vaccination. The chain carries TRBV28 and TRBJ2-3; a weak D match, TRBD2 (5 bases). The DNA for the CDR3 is TGTGCCAGCAGTTCATCGGGGTATACGCAGTATTTT. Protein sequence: CASSSSGYTQYF.